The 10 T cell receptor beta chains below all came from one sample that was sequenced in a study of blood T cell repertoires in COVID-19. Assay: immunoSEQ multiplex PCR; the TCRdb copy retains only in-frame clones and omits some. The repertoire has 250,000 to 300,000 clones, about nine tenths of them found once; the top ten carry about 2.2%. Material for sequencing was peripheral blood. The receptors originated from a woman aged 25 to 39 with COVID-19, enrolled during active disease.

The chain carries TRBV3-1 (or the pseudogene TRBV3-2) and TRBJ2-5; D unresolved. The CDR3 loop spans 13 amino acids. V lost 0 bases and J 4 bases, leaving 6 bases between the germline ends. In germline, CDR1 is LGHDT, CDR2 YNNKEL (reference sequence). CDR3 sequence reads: CASSQDLTETQYF. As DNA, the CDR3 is TGTGCCAGCAGCCAAGATCTAACAGAGACCCAGTACTTC.

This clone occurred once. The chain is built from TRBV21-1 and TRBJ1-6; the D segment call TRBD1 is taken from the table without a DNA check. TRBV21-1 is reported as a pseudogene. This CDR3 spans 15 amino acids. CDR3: CASSKAVTSDSPLHF. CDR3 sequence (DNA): TGTGCCAGCAGCAAAGCGGTGACAAGTGATTCACCCCTCCACTTT.

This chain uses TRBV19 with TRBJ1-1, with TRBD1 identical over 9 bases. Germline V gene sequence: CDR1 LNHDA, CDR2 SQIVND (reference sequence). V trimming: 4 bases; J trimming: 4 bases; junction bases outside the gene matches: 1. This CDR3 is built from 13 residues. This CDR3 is CASSTGQGTEAFF. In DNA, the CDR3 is TGTGCCAGTAGTACGGGACAGGGCACTGAAGCTTTCTTT.

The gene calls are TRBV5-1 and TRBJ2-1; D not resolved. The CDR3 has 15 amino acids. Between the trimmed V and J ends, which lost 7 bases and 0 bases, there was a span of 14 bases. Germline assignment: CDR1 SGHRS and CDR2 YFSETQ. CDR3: CASFQDPSSYNEQFF. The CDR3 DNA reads TGCGCCAGCTTCCAGGATCCGAGCTCCTACAATGAGCAGTTCTTC.

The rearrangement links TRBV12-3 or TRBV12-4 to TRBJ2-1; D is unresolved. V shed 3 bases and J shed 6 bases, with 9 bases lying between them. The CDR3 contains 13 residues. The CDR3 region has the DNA TGTGCCAGCAGTTTGCCTGGCTTCAATGAGCAGTTCTTC. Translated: CASSLPGFNEQFF.

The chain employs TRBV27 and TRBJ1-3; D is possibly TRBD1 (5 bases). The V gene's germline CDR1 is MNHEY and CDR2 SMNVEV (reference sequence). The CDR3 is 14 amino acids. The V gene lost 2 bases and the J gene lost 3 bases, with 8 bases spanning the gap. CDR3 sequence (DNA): TGTGCCAGCAGTTTAGGGGCCCATGGAAACACCATATATTTT. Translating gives CASSLGAHGNTIYF.

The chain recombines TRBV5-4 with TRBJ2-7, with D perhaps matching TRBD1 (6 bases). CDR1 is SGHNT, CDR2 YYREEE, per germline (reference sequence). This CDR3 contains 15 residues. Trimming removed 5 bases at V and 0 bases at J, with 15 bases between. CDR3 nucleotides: TGTGCCAGCAGTCGGGACACCACGTTCTCCTACGAGCAGTACTTC. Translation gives CASSRDTTFSYEQYF. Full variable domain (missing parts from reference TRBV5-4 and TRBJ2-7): ETGVTQSPTHLIKTRGQQVTLRCSSQSGHNTVSWYQQALGQGPQFIFQYYREEENGRGNFPPRFSGLQFPNYSSELNVNALELDDSALYLCASSRDTTFSYEQYFGPGTRLTVT.

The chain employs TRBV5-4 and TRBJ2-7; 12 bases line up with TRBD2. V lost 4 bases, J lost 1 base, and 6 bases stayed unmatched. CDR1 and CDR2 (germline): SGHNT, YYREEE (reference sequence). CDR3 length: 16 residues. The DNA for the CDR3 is TGTGCCAGCAGCCCTACCCTAGCGGGAGGGTCCTACGAGCAGTACTTC. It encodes CASSPTLAGGSYEQYF.

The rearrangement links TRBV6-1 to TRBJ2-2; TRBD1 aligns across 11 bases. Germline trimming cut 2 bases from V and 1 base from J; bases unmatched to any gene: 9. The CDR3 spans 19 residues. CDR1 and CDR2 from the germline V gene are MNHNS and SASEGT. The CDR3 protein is CASSEQPRDRGWNTGELFF. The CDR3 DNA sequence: TGTGCCAGCAGTGAACAACCAAGGGACAGGGGGTGGAACACCGGGGAGCTGTTTTTT.

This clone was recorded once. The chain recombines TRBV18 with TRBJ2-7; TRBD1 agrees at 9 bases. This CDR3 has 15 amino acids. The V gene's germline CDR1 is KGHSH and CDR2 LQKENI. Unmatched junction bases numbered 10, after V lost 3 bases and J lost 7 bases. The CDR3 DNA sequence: TGTGCCAGCTCACCCCCGGACAGGGGACCGCGGGAGCAGTACTTC. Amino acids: CASSPPDRGPREQYF.